This TCR beta chain was recorded in a study of blood T cell repertoires in COVID-19. Study processing details: Amplifying reference gene primers gave estimates of nucleated cell counts. Method: immunoSEQ multiplex PCR; TCRdb's copy keeps in-frame clones and lacks some. The DNA gave D and trimming, while V, J and clone size come from that table. The sample shows approximately 230,000 clones, about 86% of them seen only once. Germline CDR1 reads MDHEN; CDR2 reads SYDVKM. V lost 3 bases, J lost 8 bases, and 7 bases lay in between. This CDR3 comprises 11 residues. The sequencing input was peripheral blood. This sequence was found in a man older than 75 with acute or convalescent COVID-19. J is TRBJ1-2 and V is TRBV28; D not certain. In DNA form, the CDR3 reads TGTGCCAGCAGTTTTGAACGGGGCTACACCTTC. Its translation: CASSFERGYTF.